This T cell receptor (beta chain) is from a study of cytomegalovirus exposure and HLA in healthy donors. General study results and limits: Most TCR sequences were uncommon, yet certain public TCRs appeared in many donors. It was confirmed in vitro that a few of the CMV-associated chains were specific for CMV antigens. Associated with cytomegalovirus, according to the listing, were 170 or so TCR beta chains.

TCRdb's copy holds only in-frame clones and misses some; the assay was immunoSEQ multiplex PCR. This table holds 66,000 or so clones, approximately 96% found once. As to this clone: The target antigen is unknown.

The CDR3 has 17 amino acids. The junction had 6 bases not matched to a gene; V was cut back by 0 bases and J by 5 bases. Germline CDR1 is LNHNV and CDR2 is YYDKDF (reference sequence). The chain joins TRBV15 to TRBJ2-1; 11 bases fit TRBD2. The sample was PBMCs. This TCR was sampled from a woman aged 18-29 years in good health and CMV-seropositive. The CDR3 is CATSRDYPGLADNEQFF. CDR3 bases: TGTGCCACCAGCAGAGATTATCCGGGACTAGCGGACAATGAGCAGTTCTTC. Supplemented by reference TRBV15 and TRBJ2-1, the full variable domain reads DAMVIQNPRYQVTQFGKPVTLSCSQTLNHNVMYWYQQKSSQAPKLLFHYYDKDFNNEADTPDNFQSRRPNTSFCFLDIRSPGLGDTAMYLCATSRDYPGLADNEQFFGPGTRLTVL.